This T cell receptor beta chain was identified during a study of Ad26.COV2.S vaccination and SARS-CoV-2 variants. Details on this clone: Its target is not known.

Notes on the study in general: There was reportedly substantial breadth in spike-specific CD8+ and CD4+ T cell responses after vaccination.

Trimming took 5 bases from V and 10 from J, leaving 8 bases between them. The CDR3 has 10 amino acids. In germline, CDR1 is SNHLY, CDR2 FYNNEI. The treatment was: roughly 19 received Ad26.COV2.S at low or high dose, single or two shots; several received placebo; per-sample allocation not given. Repertoires come from day 63 after the first vaccine or placebo injection. Data came from immunoSEQ multiplex PCR; TCRdb stores just in-frame clones and leaves some out. This table holds 400,000 to 450,000 clones, 92% found once. The clonotype comes from a person between 18 and 60 years old who received the Ad26.COV2.S COVID-19 vaccine or a placebo. The material sequenced was peripheral blood, taken in a trial of Ad26.COV2.S vaccine versus placebo. The chain is built from TRBV2 and TRBJ1-1; no clear D gene. CDR3 in amino acids: CASSRPVAFF. The DNA for the CDR3 is TGTGCCAGCAGTAGGCCCGTAGCTTTCTTT.